These 18 T cell receptor beta chains originate from one sample sequenced in a study of blood T cells in healthy people across ages. For the second PCR, which ran for 7 to 11 cycles, a sample-barcoded 5' primer and a J-beta primer mix were used. TCRdb called the 5' RACE reads again in MiXCR, with one record for every CDR3 protein. Of nearly 800,000 distinct CDR3 sequences listed, 20% to 30% are singletons. These data were also reused for a study on T cells of mothers and their children.

Input material: blood. These receptors all come from a boy aged 10-17 years in good health.

This clonotype appeared a few times. The chain carries TRBV7-8 and TRBJ1-5; D ambiguous. The CDR3 runs to 14 residues. Trimming pared 5 bases from V and 0 bases from J, leaving 8 bases between. CDR1 and CDR2 from the germline V gene are SGHVS and FQNEAQ. The CDR3 region is CASSRTHSNQPQHF. The DNA for the CDR3 is TGTGCCAGCAGCCGGACCCATAGCAATCAGCCCCAGCATTTT.

This clonotype has only a few counts. This chain links TRBV12-5 with TRBJ2-5; 10 bases agree with TRBD1. There are 16 residues in the CDR3. V lost 6 bases, J lost 0 bases, and 7 bases stayed unmatched. Germline CDR1 LGHNT, CDR2 FRNRAP. The CDR3 DNA sequence: TGTGCTAGTGGCCAAGGGACAGGGGCGTACCAAGAGACCCAGTACTTC. Translation gives CASGQGTGAYQETQYF.

This chain links TRBV24-1 with TRBJ2-7, with a tentative D call TRBD1 (6 bases). CDR3 length equals 14 residues. The V end was cut by 4 bases, the J end by 2 bases, with 11 bases between. Looked up from germline, CDR1 is KGHDR and CDR2 is SFDVKD. CDR3: CATSEGQGTYEQYF. The DNA of the CDR3 is TGTGCCACCAGTGAGGGACAAGGTACCTACGAGCAGTACTTC.

The sample holds a few counts of this clonotype. The chain links TRBV20-1 to TRBJ2-1; 8 bases agree with TRBD2. Looked up from germline, CDR1 is DFQATT and CDR2 is SNEGSKA (reference sequence). V trimming: 3 bases; J trimming: 8 bases; junction bases outside the gene matches: 12. The CDR3 consists of 15 residues. CDR3 sequence: CSASLLGLVIDEQFF. CDR3 nucleotide sequence: TGCAGTGCTAGCCTCCTGGGACTAGTTATTGATGAGCAGTTCTTC.

V is TRBV5-1 and J is TRBJ2-7, with D perhaps assigned TRBD1 or TRBD2 (5 bases each). V lost 0 bases and J lost 5, with 15 bases in between. The length of the CDR3 is 15 residues. Germline assignment: CDR1 SGHRS and CDR2 YFSETQ. The CDR3 is CASSLATGRPHEQYF. The CDR3, as DNA: TGCGCCAGCAGCTTGGCCACGGGGCGGCCGCACGAGCAGTACTTC.

The chain links TRBV7-2 to TRBJ2-3; D ambiguous. The CDR3 is 16 residues long. Germline V gene sequence: CDR1 SGHTA, CDR2 FQGNSA. The V end was cut by 1 base, the J end by 1 base, with 12 bases between. CDR3 region: CASSLGSRVGTDTQYF. In DNA, the CDR3 is TGTGCCAGCAGCTTAGGGAGCCGAGTAGGCACAGATACGCAGTATTTT.

CDR3 nucleotide sequence: TGTGCCAGCAGCTTAGTGCCTAGCGGGAGCCCAGATACGCAGTATTTT. Residues: CASSLVPSGSPDTQYF. V gene TRBV7-9 combines with J gene TRBJ2-3; 10 nucleotides align to TRBD2. Looked up from germline, CDR1 is SEHNR and CDR2 is FQNEAQ (reference sequence). The CDR3 is 16 amino acids. Trimming took 1 base from V and 4 from J; bases not matched to a gene: 5.

The chain is built from TRBV28 and TRBJ2-4, with TRBD1 matching over 7 bases. CDR1 MDHEN and CDR2 SYDVKM come from the germline V gene. The V and J ends lost 5 bases and 7 bases, in that order; junction bases with no gene match: 5. The CDR3 length is 13 residues. The CDR3 spells CASSPTGENIQYF. CDR3 DNA sequence: TGTGCCAGCAGTCCCACAGGGGAGAACATTCAGTACTTC.

Remarks on this clonotype: A much larger clonotype is one base distant, so this may be a read error. J is TRBJ1-1 and V is TRBV20-1, with D unclear. CDR1 is DFQATT and CDR2 is SNEGSKA in the germline V gene (reference sequence). V shed 1 base and J shed 3 bases, with 3 bases lying between them. This CDR3 comprises 11 residues. CDR3 loop: CSARVDTEAFF. The CDR3 bases are TGCAGTGCTAGAGTGGACACTGAAGCTTTCTTT.

This rearrangement joins TRBV7-2 to TRBJ2-7; 11 bases map to TRBD1. Germline V CDR1 and CDR2: SGHTA, FQGNSA. This CDR3 has 14 amino acids. The junction had 10 bases not matched to a gene; V was cut back by 4 bases and J by 11 bases. The CDR3 bases are TGTGCCAGCAGCTACCGGGACAGGGGGGACCAGGAGTACTTC. This encodes CASSYRDRGDQEYF. Full variable domain (outside the CDR3, taken from reference TRBV7-2 and TRBJ2-7): GAGVSQSPSNKVTEKGKDVELRCDPISGHTALYWYRQSLGQGLEFLIYFQGNSAPDKSGLPSDRFSAERTGGSVSTLTIQRTQQEDSAVYLCASSYRDRGDQEYFGPGTRLTVT.

This clonotype was found a few times. CDR3 loop: CSVRAANTGELFF. CDR3 bases: TGCAGCGTTCGGGCAGCGAACACCGGGGAGCTGTTTTTT. The chain joins TRBV29-1 to TRBJ2-2, with D unclear. Germline V lookup: CDR1 SQVTM, CDR2 ANQGSEA. The V end was cut by 5 bases, the J end by 0 bases, with 7 bases between. CDR3 length equals 13 residues.

This chain links TRBV4-3 with TRBJ2-1, with D uncertain. Near its end, the DNA agrees better with TRBJ2-7, so the J call may be wrong. Germline CDR1 and CDR2: LGHNA and YSLEER. CDR3 length: 15 amino acids. CDR3 residues: CASSPLPDLSYEQYF. CDR3 in DNA: TGCGCCAGCAGCCCGCTTCCGGACCTCTCGTACGAGCAGTACTTC.

This clonotype was counted only a few times. The chain combines TRBV21-1 with TRBJ2-7; the D call TRBD1 from the table was never checked on the DNA. TRBV21-1 is a pseudogene. The CDR3 sequence is 8 residues long. CDR3 protein: CASRHTGV. The CDR3 nucleotides read TGTGCCAGCAGACATACAGGGGTC.

The V call is TRBV10-3, the J call TRBJ1-5; D might be TRBD1 (5 bases). The CDR3 runs to 13 residues. Germline V gene data show CDR1 as ENHRY and CDR2 as SYGVKD. Deletions cut 6 bases from V and 5 bases from J, with 11 bases between. CDR3 DNA: TGTGCCATCAGATCACAGGAGGATCAGCCCCAGCATTTT. This codes for CAIRSQEDQPQHF.

V and J are TRBV28 and TRBJ1-1; D remains ambiguous. CDR1 is MDHEN, CDR2 SYDVKM, per germline. Between the trimmed V and J ends, which lost 8 bases and 1 base, there was a span of 14 bases. The CDR3 has 14 amino acids. This CDR3 is CASAATTQNTEAFF. DNA of the CDR3: TGTGCCAGCGCTGCTACGACCCAGAACACTGAAGCTTTCTTT.

In this sample, this clonotype turned up a few times. This chain joins TRBV7-2 and TRBJ2-5, with D possibly being TRBD1 or TRBD2 (6 bases each). The V end lost 3 bases, the J end lost 3 bases, and 14 bases lay between the germline ends. CDR1 is SGHTA and CDR2 is FQGNSA in the germline V gene. CDR3 length: 15 residues. This chain's CDR3 is CASSLAGRTEETQYF. The DNA of the CDR3 is TGTGCCAGCAGCTTGGCGGGACGGACAGAAGAGACCCAGTACTTC.

The sample holds a few counts of this clonotype. V is TRBV7-2 and J is TRBJ2-1, with unresolved D. Trimming pared 6 bases from V and 12 bases from J, leaving 15 bases between. The CDR3 length is 12 residues. From germline, CDR1 is SGHTA and CDR2 FQGNSA. As DNA, the CDR3 is TGTGCCAGCAGTGCAGATCGACGCGTGCAGTTCTTC. This translates into CASSADRRVQFF.

The V call is TRBV12-3 or TRBV12-4, the J call TRBJ2-5; 11 bases match TRBD2. J lost 3 bases, V lost 6 bases, and 3 bases had no gene match. The CDR3 sequence is 14 residues long. CDR3 protein: CASRKLAGEETQYF. The CDR3, as DNA: TGTGCCAGCAGAAAACTAGCGGGGGAAGAGACCCAGTACTTC.